Presented here are 23 T cell receptor beta chains from one specimen sequenced in a study of sequential checkpoint blockade in melanoma. Stated treatment: randomized to nivolumab then ipilimumab (arm A) or the reverse (arm B). The data were produced by immunoSEQ multiplex PCR, yet TCRdb's version contains in-frame clones alone and is incomplete. This sample has fewer than 40,000 clones, with 80% to 90% found just once. Sequencing used CD8+ T cells sorted from blood (inferred from file names), obtained from a patient given nivolumab and ipilimumab in sequence. The receptors were sampled from a human donor with melanoma.

This clone was seen more than once but under ten times. Compared with germline, one end of the junction differs, possibly owing to a read error. The V call is TRBV5-5, the J call TRBJ2-6, with a possible D match to TRBD1 (5 bases). The CDR3 extends over 16 amino acids. Per germline, CDR1 SGHKS and CDR2 YYEKEE (reference sequence). CDR3 coding DNA: TGCGCCAGCAGCCCTGGCGCAGGGTCCGGGGCCAACGTCCTGACTTTC. This gives the protein CASSPGAGSGANVLTF.

The chain couples TRBV19 to TRBJ2-7; D perhaps matches TRBD1 (6 bases). CDR1 is LNHDA, CDR2 SQIVND, per germline (reference sequence). Trimming stripped 4 bases from V and 4 bases from J, with 14 bases between. The CDR3 extends over 14 amino acids. The CDR3, as DNA: TGTGCCAGTAGTACCCCGCACAGGGCATACGAGCAGTACTTC. This sequence encodes CASSTPHRAYEQYF.

The rearrangement joins TRBV27 to TRBJ2-6, with D perhaps TRBD1 (6 bases). Looked up from germline, CDR1 is MNHEY and CDR2 is SMNVEV (reference sequence). Between the trimmed V and J ends, which lost 2 bases and 3 bases, there was a span of 8 bases. CDR3 length: 15 amino acids. CDR3 bases: TGTGCCAGCAGTTTAATAGGGGGTGGGGCCAACGTCCTGACTTTC. Its translation is CASSLIGGGANVLTF.

This clone was seen a single time. The V and J genes are TRBV11-1 and TRBJ2-6, with a weak D call TRBD2 (5 bases). The CDR3 covers 18 residues. Germline CDR1 SGHAT, CDR2 FQDESV (reference sequence). V lost 1 base and J 1 base, leaving 14 bases between the germline ends. This CDR3 is CASSLVEGSWSGANVLTF. Written as DNA, the CDR3 is TGTGCCAGCAGCTTAGTAGAGGGATCTTGGTCTGGGGCCAACGTCCTGACTTTC.

The V and J genes are TRBV29-1 and TRBJ1-1, with TRBD1 matching over 10 bases. V was clipped by 6 bases and J by 10 bases; unmatched bases: 14. Germline values: CDR1 SQVTM, CDR2 ANQGSEA. The CDR3 contains 14 residues. CDR3 residues: CSVPGTGAHERAFF. CDR3 nucleotides: TGCAGCGTACCCGGGACAGGGGCTCACGAGAGAGCTTTCTTT. Looking up the rest from reference TRBV29-1 and TRBJ1-1 gives the full variable domain: SAVISQKPSRDICQRGTSLTIQCQVDSQVTMMFWYRQQPGQSLTLIATANQGSEATYESGFVIDKFPISRPNLTFSTLTVSNMSPEDSSIYLCSVPGTGAHERAFFGQGTRLTVV.

The J gene is TRBJ1-3, the V gene TRBV19; no reliable D call. Germline V gene data show CDR1 as LNHDA and CDR2 as SQIVND (reference sequence). This CDR3 contains 13 residues. V dropped 1 base and J dropped 4 bases, with 5 bases sitting between them. The CDR3 here is CASSIGSGNTIYF. The CDR3 region has the DNA TGTGCCAGTAGTATAGGGAGCGGAAACACCATATATTTT.

The chain employs TRBV10-3 and TRBJ2-2; TRBD2 is a possible D gene (6 bases). This CDR3 region has 14 residues. The germline gives CDR1 ENHRY, CDR2 SYGVKD. Trimming shortened V by 7 bases and J by 1 base, and 10 bases separated the two germline ends. The CDR3 DNA sequence: TGTGCCATCACCCTGGGGGGGAACACCGGGGAGCTGTTTTTT. Translation gives CAITLGGNTGELFF.

The V gene is TRBV9, the J gene TRBJ2-5; perhaps TRBD2 as D (7 bases). CDR3 length: 16 residues. Germline V gene lookup returns CDR1 SGDLS and CDR2 YYNGEE. The ends were cut back, 4 bases at V and 7 bases at J, with 23 bases in the middle. CDR3 sequence (DNA): TGTGCCAGCAGCCGAGCCCCGGAGGGGGGGCTGGGGACCCAGTACTTC. Translation gives CASSRAPEGGLGTQYF.

The chain links TRBV6-6 to TRBJ1-5; D unclear. There are 14 residues in the CDR3. From germline, CDR1 is MNHNY and CDR2 SVGAGI (reference sequence). The V gene lost 6 bases and the J gene lost 6 bases, with 15 bases spanning the gap. The CDR3 DNA is TGTGCCAGCAGCCTCGGTAGCCACGGTCAGCCCCAGCATTTT. Residues: CASSLGSHGQPQHF.

This rearrangement joins TRBV28 to TRBJ2-5; 8 positions agree with TRBD2. The end of the DNA aligns better with TRBJ2-7, so the J call may be wrong. Germline CDR1 and CDR2: MDHEN and SYDVKM. CDR3 length: 14 amino acids. CDR3 DNA sequence: TGTGCCAGCAGTTTGGTCGGGGGGGAAATCGAGCAGTACTTC. Translation gives CASSLVGGEIEQYF.

Only a few counts were recorded for this clone. This chain links TRBV7-9 with TRBJ2-1; 7 bases agree with TRBD1. The CDR3 is 14 residues long. V was pared by 4 bases and J by 6 bases, with 6 bases of the junction left unmatched. Germline V gives CDR1 SEHNR, CDR2 FQNEAQ (reference sequence). This CDR3 is CASSSPGQSNEQFF. DNA of the CDR3: TGTGCCAGCAGCTCCCCGGGACAGTCCAATGAGCAGTTCTTC.

The chain has TRBV10-1 and TRBJ1-4; D remains unclear. Germline CDR1 is WNHNN and CDR2 is SYGVQD (reference sequence). Trimming took off 2 bases at V and 3 bases at J, with 28 bases between the two ends. CDR3 length equals 21 residues. CDR3 nucleotides: TGCGCCAGCAGTGAGAAGATAAGTGGACCCGGAGGAAGGTTTGCTAATGAAAAACTGTTTTTT. The encoded protein is CASSEKISGPGGRFANEKLFF.

The chain carries TRBV5-6 and TRBJ2-2; 10 bases map to TRBD2. CDR1 is SGHDT, CDR2 YYEEEE, per germline. There are 16 residues in the CDR3. The ends lost 0 bases at V and 2 bases at J; junction bases unmatched: 1. The DNA of the CDR3 is TGTGCCAGCAGCTTGGAACTAGCGGGAAACACCGGGGAGCTGTTTTTT. This translates into CASSLELAGNTGELFF.

This clone occurred a few times. This rearrangement joins TRBV4-2 to TRBJ2-7, with unresolved D. Per the germline V gene, CDR1 is LGHNA and CDR2 is YNFKEQ. The CDR3 consists of 12 residues. Deletions cut 3 bases from V and 2 bases from J, with 5 bases between. CDR3 protein: CASSHRPYEQYF. In DNA, the CDR3 is TGTGCCAGCAGCCACCGTCCCTACGAGCAGTACTTC.

This clone was found once. This rearrangement joins TRBV13 to TRBJ2-1, with D uncertain. Trimming left V 5 bases short and J 5 bases short, with 10 bases between. This CDR3 contains 13 residues. Germline CDR1 PRHDT, CDR2 FYEKMQ (reference sequence). The chain's CDR3 is CASSVRVNNEQFF. The CDR3 region has the DNA TGTGCCAGCAGCGTACGCGTAAACAATGAGCAGTTCTTC.

The sample holds one count of this clone. This sequence joins TRBV7-2 and TRBJ2-7, with a possible D match to TRBD1 (6 bases). Trimming removed 5 bases at V and 6 bases at J, with 14 bases between. Germline CDR1 is SGHTA and CDR2 is FQGNSA. This CDR3 contains 13 residues. CDR3 loop: CASSNREKGEQYF. Here the CDR3 DNA reads TGTGCCAGCAGCAACAGGGAGAAGGGCGAGCAGTACTTC. The whole variable domain, filled in from reference TRBV7-2 and TRBJ2-7, reads GAGVSQSPSNKVTEKGKDVELRCDPISGHTALYWYRQSLGQGLEFLIYFQGNSAPDKSGLPSDRFSAERTGGSVSTLTIQRTQQEDSAVYLCASSNREKGEQYFGPGTRLTVT.

The CDR3 bases are TGTGCCAGCAGCGGGCGCGGGGTCAACACCGGGGAGCTGTTTTTT. It is translated as CASSGRGVNTGELFF. The chain carries TRBV2 and TRBJ2-2; TRBD2 might be the D (6 bases). The CDR3 is made up of 15 amino acids. Between the trimmed V and J ends, which lost 6 bases and 2 bases, there was a span of 13 bases. Germline V CDR1 and CDR2: SNHLY, FYNNEI.

This chain links TRBV9 with TRBJ2-7; the D gene is possibly TRBD2 (6 bases). V lost 6 bases to trimming and J lost 5 bases, with 15 bases between them. CDR1 is SGDLS, CDR2 YYNGEE, per germline. CDR3 size: 13 residues. The CDR3 sequence is CASTKEGSHEQYF. CDR3 nucleotides: TGTGCCAGCACCAAGGAGGGTTCCCACGAGCAGTACTTC.

V gene TRBV7-9 combines with J gene TRBJ2-7, with 8 bases that match TRBD1. The CDR3 sequence is 14 residues long. Germline lookup yields CDR1 SEHNR and CDR2 FQNEAQ (reference sequence). Losses at the gene ends were 10 bases for V and 2 bases for J; bases not matched to a gene: 10. The CDR3 DNA reads as TGTGCCACGAAAGGGACAGGTCAACCCTACGAGCAGTACTTC. It translates to CATKGTGQPYEQYF.

The genes are TRBV11-2 and TRBJ1-1, with TRBD1 identical over 12 bases. In germline, CDR1 is SGHAT, CDR2 FQNNGV. The CDR3 runs to 16 residues. Losses at the gene ends were 1 base for V and 3 bases for J; bases not matched to a gene: 3. CDR3 amino acids: CASSLGDRGPDTEAFF. In DNA, the CDR3 is TGTGCCAGCAGCTTAGGGGACAGGGGGCCTGACACTGAAGCTTTCTTT.

The rearrangement links TRBV6-5 to TRBJ1-2; TRBD1 aligns across 8 bases. The V and J ends lost 8 bases and 4 bases, in that order; junction bases with no gene match: 12. Germline CDR1 MNHEY, CDR2 SVGAGI. The CDR3 consists of 15 residues. The CDR3 loop reads CASGTRTGPTYGYTF. CDR3 nucleotides: TGTGCCAGCGGTACTAGGACAGGGCCCACCTATGGCTACACCTTC.

The V gene is TRBV4-3, the J gene TRBJ2-3; a possible D gene is TRBD2 (6 bases). With 0 bases removed from V and 1 base from J, the gap between germline ends came to 14 bases. The CDR3 covers 17 residues. In germline, CDR1 is LGHNA, CDR2 YSLEER. This chain's CDR3 is CASSQDIPGGGTDTQYF. The CDR3 DNA sequence: TGCGCCAGCAGCCAAGATATTCCTGGCGGGGGCACAGATACGCAGTATTTT.

The chain couples TRBV6-9 to TRBJ2-5; the match to TRBD1 covers 10 bases. CDR3 length: 14 amino acids. With 6 bases clipped from V and 5 bases from J, the junction kept 6 bases outside the gene matches. Germline V gene data show CDR1 as MNHGY and CDR2 as SVAAGI. CDR3 DNA: TGTGCCAGCAGGGGGACAGGGGAAGTGGAGACCCAGTACTTC. Translating it yields CASRGTGEVETQYF.